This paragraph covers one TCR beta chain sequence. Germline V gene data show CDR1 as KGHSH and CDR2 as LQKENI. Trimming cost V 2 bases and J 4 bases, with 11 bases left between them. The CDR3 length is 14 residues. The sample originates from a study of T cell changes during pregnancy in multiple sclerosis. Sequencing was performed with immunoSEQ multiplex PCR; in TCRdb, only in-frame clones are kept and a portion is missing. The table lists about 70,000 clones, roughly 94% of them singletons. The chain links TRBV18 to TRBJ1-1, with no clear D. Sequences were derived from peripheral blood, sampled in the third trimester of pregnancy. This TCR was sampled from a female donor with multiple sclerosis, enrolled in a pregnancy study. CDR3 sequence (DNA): TGTGCCAGCTCACCAGGGCAGTCCTCCACTGAAGCTTTCTTT. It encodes CASSPGQSSTEAFF. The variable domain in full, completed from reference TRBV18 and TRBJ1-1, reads NAGVMQNPRHLVRRRGQEARLRCSPMKGHSHVYWYRQLPEEGLKFMVYLQKENIIDESGMPKERFSAEFPKEGPSILRIQQVVRGDSAAYFCASSPGQSSTEAFFGQGTRLTVV.